The rows below give T cell receptor beta chains drawn from one sample of a study of lymphopenia after photon versus proton radiotherapy. Using immunoSEQ multiplex PCR, the repertoire was profiled, and TCRdb retains in-frame clones only, with some absent. The table shows 75,000 or so clones, with around 82% occurring only once. The sample here was peripheral blood, taken from a patient treated with proton-based radiotherapy. The receptors were sampled from a man in his fifties or sixties with pancreatic cancer. Both conserved end residues are part of each CDR3. A D gene is named only where the DNA matches it firmly. Clone size is shown for a subset of rows, as once, few, many or a class of expanded clone.

d_call clone_size cdr3_length j_call v_call cdr3_nt cdr3_aa
NA NA 11 TRBJ2-1 TRBV7-6 TGTGCCAGCAGCTTGGGCCCCAAGCAGTTCTTC CASSLGPKQFF
NA NA 14 TRBJ2-1 TRBV2 TGTGCCAGCAGTGATGCAAGGGGTCTTAATGAGCAGTTCTTC CASSDARGLNEQFF
TRBD2 NA 14 TRBJ2-1 TRBV29-1 TGCAGCGTTGCCGGGACTAACTACTACAATGAGCAGTTCTTC CSVAGTNYYNEQFF
NA NA 17 TRBJ1-3 TRBV5-1 TGCGCCAGCAGCTTGGGAATGGACAGATTCTCTGGAAACACCATATATTTT CASSLGMDRFSGNTIYF
NA NA 15 TRBJ2-7 TRBV6-6 TGTGCCAGCATCCCAGGGGCGCCCAACTCCTACGAGCAGTACTTC CASIPGAPNSYEQYF
TRBD1 few 15 TRBJ2-7 TRBV5-6 TGTGCCAGCAGCTTAGCCCGGACAGGGGGCTACGAGCAGTACTTC CASSLARTGGYEQYF
NA NA 15 TRBJ2-5 TRBV5-6 TGTGCCAGCAGCTTGGTACGCCAGCTACCGGAGACCCAGTACTTC CASSLVRQLPETQYF
TRBD1 NA 15 TRBJ2-1 TRBV12-5 TGTGCTAGTGGTCAAGGGACAGGAAATGTGGATGAGCAGTTCTTC CASGQGTGNVDEQFF
NA NA 15 TRBJ2-7 TRBV18 TGTGCCAGCTCACCACTAGACGCCGATTTGGGCGAGCAGTACTTC CASSPLDADLGEQYF
NA NA 16 TRBJ2-3 TRBV7-9 TGTGCCAGCAGTCAGAAACGGGTGGGCCTCACAGATACGCAGTATTTT CASSQKRVGLTDTQYF
NA NA 13 TRBJ2-5 TRBV29-1 TGCAGCGTTCGCGCCACTTTACGGGAGACCCAGTACTTC CSVRATLRETQYF
NA NA 13 TRBJ2-3 TRBV7-3 TGTGCCAGCAGCTTAGTCCTCACAGATACGCAGTATTTT CASSLVLTDTQYF
TRBD1 NA 14 TRBJ1-2 TRBV5-1 TGCGCCAGCAGCCGTGAGGGGACAGGGAATGGCTACACCTTC CASSREGTGNGYTF
TRBD1 NA 14 TRBJ2-7 TRBV2 TGTGCCAGCAGGACGCAGGGGGCAACCTACGAGCAGTACTTC CASRTQGATYEQYF
NA once 15 TRBJ1-5 TRBV7-2 TGTGCCAGCAGTCAAGGGCATAATAGCAATCAGCCCCAGCATTTT CASSQGHNSNQPQHF
NA NA 13 TRBJ1-4 TRBV28 TGTGCCAGCAGGGACAGCCGGAATGAAAAACTGTTTTTT CASRDSRNEKLFF
NA NA 18 TRBJ1-3 TRBV7-9 TGTGCCAGCAGCTTAGAGCAGGGACGGAGTGGGCTCGGAAACACCATATATTTT CASSLEQGRSGLGNTIYF
NA NA 13 TRBJ2-5 TRBV28 TGTGCCAGCAGCCCTTCCGGGCGGGAGACCCAGTACTTC CASSPSGRETQYF
NA NA 15 TRBJ2-7 TRBV9 TGTGCCAGCAGCGAGGGGGGGACAGCGAGATACGAGCAGTACTTC CASSEGGTARYEQYF
TRBD2 NA 16 TRBJ2-1 TRBV9 TGTGCCAGCAGCGTTTCTGCGGGGGAAAGGTACAATGAGCAGTTCTTC CASSVSAGERYNEQFF
NA NA 18 TRBJ1-2 TRBV19 TGTGCCAGTAGTATGATTTGGCGGAGCCAACCTTGGAACTATGGCTACACCTTC CASSMIWRSQPWNYGYTF
TRBD2 NA 15 TRBJ2-3 TRBV7-3 TGTGCCAGCAGCACCAGTCCGAGCGGGATAAATACGCAGTATTTT CASSTSPSGINTQYF
NA NA 16 TRBJ2-1 TRBV5-6 TGTGCCAGCAGCTTGGCGGCCGGCGGGAACTACAATGAGCAGTTCTTC CASSLAAGGNYNEQFF
TRBD1 NA 17 TRBJ2-5 TRBV27 TGTGCCAGCAGTTTTCAACCAAACAGGGGCATTAAAGAGACCCAGTACTTC CASSFQPNRGIKETQYF
TRBD2 NA 12 TRBJ2-5 TRBV7-9 TGTGCCAGCAGCCTAGCGGAAGAGACCCAGTACTTC CASSLAEETQYF
NA once 14 TRBJ1-2 TRBV4-1 TGCGCCAGCAGCCAAGATCGGGGGACGATGGGCTACACCTTC CASSQDRGTMGYTF
NA NA 15 TRBJ2-2 TRBV6-5 TGTGCCAGCAGAGACCACAAAAGTAACACCGGGGAGCTGTTTTTT CASRDHKSNTGELFF
NA NA 15 TRBJ1-1 TRBV11-2 TGTGCCAGCAGCTTAGTATCAGGGTTCAACACTGAAGCTTTCTTT CASSLVSGFNTEAFF
NA NA 13 TRBJ1-5 TRBV19 TGTGCCAGTAGTCCCCTCAAGTATCAGCCCCAGCATTTT CASSPLKYQPQHF
TRBD1 NA 18 TRBJ1-6 TRBV19 TGTGCCAGTAGTACCAACCCGACAGGGAGCTCCTATAATTCACCCCTCCACTTT CASSTNPTGSSYNSPLHF
NA NA 12 TRBJ2-4 TRBV4-1 TGCGCCAGCAGCCGGGTGGGTTTCATTCAGTACTTC CASSRVGFIQYF
NA NA 15 TRBJ2-7 TRBV6-1 TGTGCCAGCAGTGAAGCTGTCGGGGGCTCCTACGAGCAGTACTTC CASSEAVGGSYEQYF
TRBD2 NA 14 TRBJ2-7 TRBV7-8 TGTGCCAGCAGCCGGGGACTAGCTGGGTACGAGCAGTACTTC CASSRGLAGYEQYF
NA NA 12 TRBJ1-1 TRBV28 TGTGCCAGCAGTTTCCGGGCGGTTGAAGCTTTCTTT CASSFRAVEAFF
NA few 13 TRBJ1-2 TRBV6-1 TGTGCCAGCACCCGCCTGACTAACTATGGCTACACCTTC CASTRLTNYGYTF
NA NA 12 TRBJ2-7 TRBV5-6 TGTGCCAGCAGCTTATCCTCCTACGAGCAGTACTTC CASSLSSYEQYF
NA NA 17 TRBJ2-7 TRBV9 TGTGCCAGCAGCGTTACCTCCGGGGGCTTGGGGACCTACGAGCAGTACTTC CASSVTSGGLGTYEQYF
TRBD2 NA 17 TRBJ2-3 TRBV9 TGTGCCAGCAGCGAGATGACTAGCGGGATGGACACAGATACGCAGTATTTT CASSEMTSGMDTDTQYF
TRBD1 NA 14 TRBJ1-2 TRBV19 TGTGCCAGTAGTATCGGACAGGGGATCACTGGCTACACCTTC CASSIGQGITGYTF
NA NA 15 TRBJ2-3 TRBV7-8 TGTGCCAGCAGCACTAGCACGGCGAGCACAGATACGCAGTATTTT CASSTSTASTDTQYF
TRBD1 NA 13 TRBJ1-2 TRBV6-5 TGTGCCAGCAGGACAGGGAGGGACTATGGCTACACCTTC CASRTGRDYGYTF
TRBD2 NA 16 TRBJ2-7 TRBV14 TGTGCCAGCAGCCCGATGAGGCTAGCGGGCGCCTACGAGCAGTACTTC CASSPMRLAGAYEQYF
TRBD1 NA 13 TRBJ2-1 TRBV2 TGTGCCAGCGGACAGGTTTCCTACAATGAGCAGTTCTTC CASGQVSYNEQFF